This entry concerns a single T cell receptor beta chain. Antigen specificity is unknown. Here immunoSEQ multiplex PCR was the method, and the copy in TCRdb shows in-frame clones only, minus some. The sample records over 20,000 clones, approximately 84% being singletons. The data were obtained in a study of OX40 agonist ivuxolimab in advanced cancers. Study-wide findings and caveats: By week 6 at 0.1 to 3.0 mg/kg, blood CD4+ and CD8+ T cells had expanded clonally. Certain nonresponders additionally had low normalized T-cell clonal expansion.

Autoimmune disease history or systemic immunosuppression led to patient exclusion. The CDR3 has 15 residues. The germline V gene has CDR1 SGHTA and CDR2 FQGTGA. V gave up 4 bases and J gave up 2 bases, with 15 bases separating them. The chain recombines TRBV7-3 with TRBJ2-7; weak D call: TRBD2 (5 bases). This material consisted of CD4+ or CD8+ T cells sorted from blood, taken in a trial of the OX40 agonist ivuxolimab. The origin of this receptor is an adult with an advanced solid tumor such as melanoma, head and neck, liver or kidney cancer. The CDR3 spells CASSSGLQSPYEQYF. The CDR3, as DNA: TGTGCCAGCAGCTCCGGACTGCAAAGTCCCTACGAGCAGTACTTC.